The sample holds one count of the clone carrying this TCR beta chain. Antigen: not known. The unexposed donors gave CD4+ T cells in about 2010-2019, prior to COVID-19. The cells were cultured for 9 to 11 days before CD4+ T cells were isolated. Cells permitting, SARS-CoV-2 S/N and four cold-coronavirus spikes were tested on unexposed-donor CD4+ T cells. The V gene lost 0 bases and the J gene lost 3 bases, with 13 bases spanning the gap. CDR1 KGHSH and CDR2 LQKENI come from the germline V gene. The CDR3 extends over 16 amino acids. The entry originates in a study of CD4 T cells in relation to SARS-CoV-2 and coronaviruses. About the study: PBMCs were cultured with antigen for over nine days before TCR beta sequencing.

The protocol was immunoSEQ multiplex PCR, while the TCRdb copy is restricted to in-frame clones and leaves out a portion. The sample includes roughly 16,000 clones, 70% to 80% of them seen just once. General study points: Compared with monoreactive clones, crossreactive clones showed significantly weaker SARS-CoV-2 expansion. This crossreactivity analysis covered spike protein alone, no other viral proteins.

The chain combines TRBV18 with TRBJ2-3; D remains unclear. The TCR was taken from a human donor in good health. The sample consisted of CD4+ T cells from PBMCs, cultured in vitro. CDR3 region: CASSPPTGLRTDTQYF. The CDR3 DNA reads TGTGCCAGCTCACCACCAACCGGTCTGCGGACAGATACGCAGTATTTT.